This TCR beta chain was sequenced for a study of blood T cell repertoires in COVID-19. Study context: In each case, the material was cDNA or gDNA derived from T cells, B-cell-depleted T cells, or PBMCs.

Method: immunoSEQ multiplex PCR; TCRdb's copy keeps in-frame clones and lacks some. This table has more than 450,000 clones, about 90% appearing once. Germline-derived CDR1 and CDR2 are SGDLS and YYNGEE. This CDR3 region has 17 residues. After removal of 3 bases from V and 3 bases from J, the junction contained 9 bases not matched to a gene. This receptor was identified in a woman younger than 35 who had recovered from COVID-19. The sequenced material came from PBMCs or T cells enriched from blood (not recorded which). The chain joins TRBV9 to TRBJ2-6; TRBD1 matches at 7 bases. The CDR3 DNA reads as TGTGCCAGCAGCGGGGACAGCTTCCTCTATGGGGCCAACGTCCTGACTTTC. Protein product: CASSGDSFLYGANVLTF.